Sequencing of this T cell receptor (beta chain) was carried out in a study of graft-versus-host responses after intestinal transplantation. Study-wide context: Induction with anti-thymocyte globulin, then tacrolimus and steroids for around three years, was given to all recipients.

The germline gives CDR1 SGHNT, CDR2 YYREEE (reference sequence). This CDR3 is 14 amino acids long. Trimming left V 5 bases short and J 3 bases short, with 14 bases between. Study results and limitations: Allografts of patients with graft-donor T cell macrochimerism showed high graft-versus-host to host-versus-graft clone ratios.

Data came from immunoSEQ multiplex PCR; TCRdb stores just in-frame clones and leaves some out. The sample includes around 110,000 clones, over 75% of them seen just once. Turning to this clone: Its antigen is unknown.

This specimen was unstimulated CD4+ T cells sorted from spleen or lymph node cells, taken before intestinal transplant. The gene calls are TRBV5-4 and TRBJ2-5; TRBD2 is a possible D gene (5 bases). This receptor was obtained from a human donor who received an intestinal transplant. In DNA, the CDR3 is TGTGCCAGCAGTCGAGGGAGATTAAAAGAGACCCAGTACTTC. This codes for CASSRGRLKETQYF. The full variable domain, rest sourced from reference TRBV5-4 and TRBJ2-5, is ETGVTQSPTHLIKTRGQQVTLRCSSQSGHNTVSWYQQALGQGPQFIFQYYREEENGRGNFPPRFSGLQFPNYSSELNVNALELDDSALYLCASSRGRLKETQYFGPGTRLLVL.